The rows below give T cell receptor beta chains drawn from one sample of a study of siplizumab effects on memory and regulatory T cells. Their specific antigens are unknown. Libraries were prepared by immunoSEQ multiplex PCR; TCRdb keeps only in-frame clonotypes and omits some of them. The data show 20,000 or so clones, approximately 40% seen once. The source material was CFSE-low (dividing) CD4+ T cells sorted from an allogeneic mixed lymphocyte reaction. These TCRs come from a human donor in good health; the cells came from an allogeneic mixed lymphocyte reaction. Some clones in this sample may be carry-over from other donors' samples. CDR3s include the opening cysteine and the closing phenylalanine or tryptophan. The D gene is left open where the match is weak. Expanded clones get a size class; other rows say once, few or many, or leave the size out.

>TRBJ2-2|TRBV7-9|.|.
CASSLAGSSGELFF
TGTGCCAGCAGCTTAGCGGGAAGCTCCGGGGAGCTGTTTTTT
>TRBJ1-6|TRBV27|.|.
CASSFEVNNSPLHF
TGTGCCAGCAGTTTCGAGGTTAATAATTCACCCCTCCACTTT
>TRBJ1-1|TRBV11-2|TRBD1|.
CASSPRDRGLSNTEAFF
TGTGCCAGCAGCCCCCGGGACAGGGGGCTCTCGAACACTGAAGCTTTCTTT
>TRBJ2-5|TRBV29-1|.|few
CSVGTSQETQYF
TGCAGCGTTGGTACGTCTCAAGAGACCCAGTACTTC
>TRBJ1-2|TRBV2|.|many
CASSDLRRPNYGYTF
TGTGCCAGCAGTGATCTTAGACGCCCTAACTATGGCTACACCTTC
>TRBJ2-7|TRBV10-2|TRBD1|few
CASRGTGPYEQYF
TGCGCCAGCAGGGGGACAGGGCCCTACGAGCAGTACTTC
>TRBJ1-5|TRBV19|.|few
CASSIVRVQGPSNQPQHF
TGTGCCAGTAGTATAGTTAGGGTACAGGGACCCAGCAATCAGCCCCAGCATTTT
>TRBJ1-5|TRBV18|.|few
CASSPGNQPQHF
TGTGCCAGCTCACCAGGAAATCAGCCCCAGCATTTT
>TRBJ2-6|TRBV19|.|.
CASRTVEFGANVLTF
TGTGCCAGTAGGACAGTGGAGTTTGGGGCCAACGTCCTGACTTTC
>TRBJ2-1|TRBV2|.|.
CASSIYNEQFF
TGTGCCAGCAGTATCTACAATGAGCAGTTCTTC
>TRBJ2-5|TRBV2|.|.
CASRMVWGETQYF
TGTGCCAGCCGTATGGTCTGGGGGGAGACCCAGTACTTC
>TRBJ2-7|TRBV7-9|TRBD2|few
CASSPQVPGLAGGREQYF
TGTGCCAGCAGCCCGCAAGTCCCGGGACTAGCGGGGGGACGCGAGCAGTACTTC
>TRBJ1-2|TRBV6-6|.|few
CASRHPLKASYGYTF
TGTGCCAGCAGACACCCCTTGAAAGCCAGCTATGGCTACACCTTC
>TRBJ1-5|TRBV6-5|TRBD1|.
CASSADRVNQPQHF
TGTGCCAGCAGCGCGGACAGGGTCAATCAGCCCCAGCATTTT
>TRBJ2-3|TRBV11-1|TRBD2|.
CASSLLSGSPDTQYF
TGTGCCAGCAGCTTACTTAGCGGGAGCCCAGATACGCAGTATTTT
>TRBJ1-4|TRBV6-5|.|.
CASSRGTFEKLFF
TGTGCCAGCAGTCGGGGGACATTTGAAAAACTGTTTTTT
>TRBJ1-5|TRBV19|.|few
CASSIIGLRMMHF
TGTGCCAGTAGTATCATAGGGCTAAGGATGATGCATTTT
>TRBJ1-1|TRBV11-2|.|.
CASSFQGETEAFF
TGTGCCAGCAGCTTCCAGGGAGAAACTGAAGCTTTCTTT
>TRBJ2-3|TRBV10-3|TRBD2|.
CAISEGLAGVGTDTQYF
TGTGCCATCAGTGAAGGTCTAGCGGGCGTCGGCACAGATACGCAGTATTTT
>TRBJ1-1|TRBV18|.|many
CASHPLGQGNTEAFF
TGTGCCAGCCACCCCCTAGGGCAGGGAAACACTGAAGCTTTCTTT
>TRBJ2-1|TRBV4-2|TRBD1|.
CASSQDWGQGYNEQFF
TGTGCCAGCAGCCAAGATTGGGGACAGGGATACAATGAGCAGTTCTTC
>TRBJ1-1|TRBV6-6|.|.
CASSLRQRNTEAFF
TGTGCCAGCAGTTTACGACAGAGGAACACTGAAGCTTTCTTT
>TRBJ2-7|TRBV6-6|.|.
CASSYPAGQVYEQYF
TGTGCCAGCAGTTACCCAGCAGGGCAAGTCTACGAGCAGTACTTC
>TRBJ1-4|TRBV25-1|.|.
CASSELGDYEKLFF
TGTGCCAGCAGTGAGTTGGGTGACTATGAAAAACTGTTTTTT
>TRBJ1-2|TRBV11-1|.|once
CASSSRGGHGYTF
TGTGCCAGCAGCTCGCGGGGGGGACATGGCTACACCTTC
>TRBJ2-5|TRBV7-9|.|.
CASSLTVQGTQYF
TGTGCCAGCAGCTTAACGGTCCAAGGGACCCAGTACTTC
>TRBJ2-1|TRBV27|TRBD1|few
CASSLRTGRSNEQFF
TGTGCCAGCAGTCTAAGGACAGGGAGGTCCAATGAGCAGTTCTTC
>TRBJ1-2|TRBV6-6|.|few
CASSYAEAYGYTF
TGTGCCAGCAGTTACGCGGAGGCCTATGGCTACACCTTC
>TRBJ2-1|TRBV19|TRBD2|.
CATTAGGKRYNEQFF
TGTGCCACCACAGCGGGAGGGAAGAGGTACAATGAGCAGTTCTTC
>TRBJ1-4|TRBV7-2|.|few
CASSGQSLGSEKLFF
TGTGCCAGCAGCGGGCAGTCGTTGGGGTCTGAAAAACTGTTTTTT
>TRBJ1-6|TRBV6-5|TRBD1|medium-sized
CASSYQAGQGNSPLHF
TGTGCCAGCAGTTACCAGGCGGGACAGGGAAATTCACCCCTCCACTTT
>TRBJ2-2|TRBV2|.|.
CASSDLPNTGELFF
TGTGCCAGCAGTGACCTCCCAAACACCGGGGAGCTGTTTTTT
>TRBJ2-7|TRBV23-1|.|.
CASSLSQTPYEQYF
TGCGCCAGCAGTCTCTCACAGACACCCTACGAGCAGTACTTC
>TRBJ2-7|TRBV6-1|TRBD2|many
CASKPGLAGSYEQYF
TGTGCCAGCAAACCGGGACTAGCGGGGTCCTACGAGCAGTACTTC
>TRBJ2-3|TRBV7-2|.|.
CASSTDSDTQYF
TGTGCCAGCAGCACCGACTCAGATACGCAGTATTTT
>TRBJ1-2|TRBV7-9|TRBD1|.
CASSDRDRAYGYTF
TGTGCCAGCAGCGACCGGGACAGGGCTTATGGCTACACCTTC
>TRBJ1-6|TRBV6-1|.|few
CASRDQGHSPLHF
TGTGCCAGCAGGGACCAGGGGCATTCACCCCTCCACTTT
>TRBJ2-7|TRBV27|TRBD2|.
CASGVAGDYEQYF
TGTGCCAGCGGGGTAGCGGGGGACTACGAGCAGTACTTC
>TRBJ2-7|TRBV6-5|.|.
CASSYSESGTYEQYF
TGTGCCAGCAGTTACTCGGAATCCGGCACCTACGAGCAGTACTTC
>TRBJ2-1|TRBV5-1|TRBD2|few
CASSLVAGVNNEQFF
TGCGCCAGCAGCTTGGTAGCGGGGGTGAACAATGAGCAGTTCTTC
>TRBJ2-2|TRBV6-1|.|.
CASIASWTGELFF
TGTGCCAGCATCGCTAGCTGGACCGGGGAGCTGTTTTTT
>TRBJ1-2|TRBV6-1|TRBD1|.
CASSLTGEGGYTF
TGTGCCAGCAGCCTAACAGGGGAAGGCGGCTACACCTTC
>TRBJ1-1|TRBV6-1|.|few
CASSERVLGETEAFF
TGTGCCAGCAGTGAAAGGGTTTTGGGGGAAACTGAAGCTTTCTTT